One and the same sample provided the 10 T cell receptor beta chains below, sequenced in a study of OX40 agonist ivuxolimab in advanced cancers. TCRdb keeps only in-frame clones here, not all; method: immunoSEQ multiplex PCR. The sample yields approximately 74,000 clones, 90% seen once. The sequencing used CD4+ or CD8+ T cells sorted from blood, collected in a trial of the OX40 agonist ivuxolimab. All receptors come from an adult with an advanced solid tumor such as melanoma, head and neck, liver or kidney cancer.

The chain combines TRBV15 with TRBJ1-1, with D tentatively TRBD1 (5 bases). In germline, CDR1 is LNHNV, CDR2 YYDKDF (reference sequence). The CDR3 is 14 residues long. Trimming removed 3 bases from V and 1 base from J, with 9 bases in between. The CDR3 DNA reads as TGTGCCACCAGCAGGAGGGGAGCGAACACTGAAGCTTTCTTT. Its translation is CATSRRGANTEAFF.

This rearrangement joins TRBV6-4 to TRBJ2-1, with 7 positions matching TRBD2. With V trimmed by 8 bases and J by 4 bases, 11 bases remained unmatched. Germline V CDR1 and CDR2: MRHNA, SNTAGT. The CDR3 contains 15 residues. Written as DNA, the CDR3 is TGTGCCAGCGCCGCGGGAGTCTCCCTATACAATGAGCAGTTCTTC. Its protein is CASAAGVSLYNEQFF.

V and J are TRBV7-8 and TRBJ2-1, with TRBD2 matching over 7 bases. The ends lost 1 base at V and 6 bases at J; junction bases unmatched: 6. Looked up from germline, CDR1 is SGHVS and CDR2 is FQNEAQ. The CDR3 spans 15 residues. The chain's CDR3 is CASSLGRLAANEQFF. DNA of the CDR3: TGTGCCAGCAGCTTAGGGAGGCTAGCGGCCAATGAGCAGTTCTTC.

The rearrangement joins TRBV6-1 to TRBJ2-7; D uncertain. Per germline, CDR1 MNHNS and CDR2 SASEGT. The CDR3 length is 11 residues. V was shortened by 8 bases and J by 0 bases, with 5 bases between the two germline ends. The CDR3 DNA follows: TGTGCCAGCGATCACTCCTACGAGCAGTACTTC. This gives the protein CASDHSYEQYF.

V gene TRBV4-3 combines with J gene TRBJ2-7, with TRBD2 matching over 7 bases. The germline CDR1 and CDR2 sequences are LGHNA and YSLEER. V shed 5 bases, J shed 0 bases, and the junction held 7 bases outside the gene matches. This CDR3 region has 15 residues. The DNA of the CDR3 is TGCGCCAGCAGCGGGGGGGACCTAAGCTCCTACGAGCAGTACTTC. Translating it yields CASSGGDLSSYEQYF.

This sequence joins TRBV5-4 and TRBJ2-7; D not certain. This CDR3 has 15 residues. V lost 4 bases to trimming and J lost 5 bases, with 19 bases between them. Germline CDR1 and CDR2: SGHNT and YYREEE (reference sequence). The CDR3 region has the DNA TGTGCCAGCAGCCCCTCGAGCCGGACCGAAGACGAGCAGTACTTC. Translation: CASSPSSRTEDEQYF.

The chain has TRBV6-5 and TRBJ1-6, with unresolved D. The CDR3 consists of 14 residues. Trimming took off 7 bases at V and 0 bases at J, with 7 bases between the two ends. Germline CDR1 and CDR2: MNHEY and SVGAGI. The CDR3 region is CASKGGSYNSPLHF. In DNA, the CDR3 is TGTGCCAGCAAGGGTGGCTCCTATAATTCACCCCTCCACTTT.

The gene calls are TRBV25-1 and TRBJ2-7; possibly TRBD1 for D (5 bases). Germline loops: CDR1 MGHDK, CDR2 SYGVNS. V was pared by 8 bases and J by 0 bases, with 11 bases between. CDR3 length: 13 amino acids. In nucleotides, the CDR3 is TGTGCCAGCGAATCTGGGGCCTCCTACGAGCAGTACTTC. Translating gives CASESGASYEQYF.

The V and J genes are TRBV21-1 and TRBJ2-3; TRBD2, the table's D call, was not compared with the DNA. TRBV21-1 is a recognized pseudogene. This CDR3 comprises 18 residues. CDR3 region: CASSSREGTSGRRDTQYF. The DNA of the CDR3 is TGTGCCAGCAGCTCGCGCGAGGGGACTAGCGGGAGGAGAGATACGCAGTATTTT.

The chain links TRBV19 to TRBJ1-5, with D possibly TRBD1 on 6 matching bases. This CDR3 comprises 18 residues. Looked up from germline, CDR1 is LNHDA and CDR2 is SQIVND (reference sequence). Deletions cut 7 bases from V and 1 base from J, with 23 bases between. The CDR3, as DNA: TGTGCCAGTACCCCCCGGGGGCGATCCTTGAAGAGCAATCAGCCCCAGCATTTT. Its protein product is CASTPRGRSLKSNQPQHF.